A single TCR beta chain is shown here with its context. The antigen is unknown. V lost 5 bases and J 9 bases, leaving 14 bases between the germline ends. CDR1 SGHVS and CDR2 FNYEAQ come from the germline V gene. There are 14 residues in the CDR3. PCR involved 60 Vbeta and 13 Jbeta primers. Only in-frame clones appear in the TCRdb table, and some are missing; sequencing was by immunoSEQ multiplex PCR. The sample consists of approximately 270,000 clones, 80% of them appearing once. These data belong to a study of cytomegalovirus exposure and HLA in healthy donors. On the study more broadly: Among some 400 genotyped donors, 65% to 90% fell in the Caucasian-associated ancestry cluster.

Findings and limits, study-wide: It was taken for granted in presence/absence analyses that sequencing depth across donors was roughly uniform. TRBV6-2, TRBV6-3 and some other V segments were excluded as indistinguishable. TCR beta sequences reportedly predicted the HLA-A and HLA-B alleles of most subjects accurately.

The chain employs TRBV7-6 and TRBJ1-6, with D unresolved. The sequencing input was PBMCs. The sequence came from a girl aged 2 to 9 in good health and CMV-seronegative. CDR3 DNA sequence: TGTGCCAGCAGCGCCCTCGAGGGTAGTTCACCCCTCCACTTT. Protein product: CASSALEGSSPLHF.